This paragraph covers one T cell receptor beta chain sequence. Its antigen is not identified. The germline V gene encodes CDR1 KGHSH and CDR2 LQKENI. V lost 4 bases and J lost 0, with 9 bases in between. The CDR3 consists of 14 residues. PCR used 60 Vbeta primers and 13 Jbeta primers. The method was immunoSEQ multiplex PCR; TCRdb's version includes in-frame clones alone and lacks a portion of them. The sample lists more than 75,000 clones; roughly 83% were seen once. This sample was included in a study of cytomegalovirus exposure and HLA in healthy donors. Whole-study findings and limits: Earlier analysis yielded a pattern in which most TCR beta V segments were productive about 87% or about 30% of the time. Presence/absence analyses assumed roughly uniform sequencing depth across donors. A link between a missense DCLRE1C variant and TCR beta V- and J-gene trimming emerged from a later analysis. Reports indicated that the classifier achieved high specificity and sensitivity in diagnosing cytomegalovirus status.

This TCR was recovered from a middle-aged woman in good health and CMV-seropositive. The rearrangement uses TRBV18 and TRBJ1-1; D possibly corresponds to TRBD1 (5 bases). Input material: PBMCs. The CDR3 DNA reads TGTGCCAGCTCACTCAGGGCTTTGAACACTGAAGCTTTCTTT. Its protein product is CASSLRALNTEAFF. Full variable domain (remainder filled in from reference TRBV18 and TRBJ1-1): NAGVMQNPRHLVRRRGQEARLRCSPMKGHSHVYWYRQLPEEGLKFMVYLQKENIIDESGMPKERFSAEFPKEGPSILRIQQVVRGDSAAYFCASSLRALNTEAFFGQGTRLTVV.